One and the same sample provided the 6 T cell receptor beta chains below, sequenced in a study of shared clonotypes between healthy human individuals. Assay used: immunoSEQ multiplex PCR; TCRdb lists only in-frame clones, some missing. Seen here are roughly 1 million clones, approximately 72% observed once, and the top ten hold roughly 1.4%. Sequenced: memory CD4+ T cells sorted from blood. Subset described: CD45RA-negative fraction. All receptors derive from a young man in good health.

In DNA form, the CDR3 reads TGTGCCAGCAGTTCGACCGGGACACCCGTCAATGAGCAGTTCTTC. Residues: CASSSTGTPVNEQFF. The gene calls are TRBV6-6 and TRBJ2-1; D is possibly TRBD1 (6 bases). From germline, CDR1 is MNHNY and CDR2 SVGAGI (reference sequence). This CDR3 has 15 residues. Trimming took 4 bases from V and 6 from J, leaving 16 bases between them.

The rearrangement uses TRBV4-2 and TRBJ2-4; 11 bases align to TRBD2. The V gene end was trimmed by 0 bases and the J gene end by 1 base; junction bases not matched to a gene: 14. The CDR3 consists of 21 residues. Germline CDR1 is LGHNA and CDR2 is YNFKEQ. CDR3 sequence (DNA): TGTGCCAGCAGCCAAGATGGTGGGAGGGGACTAGCGGTCCGGGCCAAAAACATTCAGTACTTC. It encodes CASSQDGGRGLAVRAKNIQYF.

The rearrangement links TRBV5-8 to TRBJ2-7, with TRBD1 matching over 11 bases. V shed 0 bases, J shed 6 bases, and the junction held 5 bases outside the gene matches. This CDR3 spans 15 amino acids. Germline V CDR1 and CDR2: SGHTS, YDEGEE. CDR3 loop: CASSLAGGTGGEQYF. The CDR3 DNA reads TGTGCCAGCAGCTTGGCGGGAGGGACAGGGGGCGAGCAGTACTTC.

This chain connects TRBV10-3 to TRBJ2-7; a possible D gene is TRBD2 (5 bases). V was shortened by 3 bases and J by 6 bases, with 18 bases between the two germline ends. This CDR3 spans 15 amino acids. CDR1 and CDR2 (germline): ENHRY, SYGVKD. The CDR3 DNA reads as TGTGCCATCAGTGACCCCCTGCGGGCCCGACGCGAGCAGTACTTC. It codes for CAISDPLRARREQYF.

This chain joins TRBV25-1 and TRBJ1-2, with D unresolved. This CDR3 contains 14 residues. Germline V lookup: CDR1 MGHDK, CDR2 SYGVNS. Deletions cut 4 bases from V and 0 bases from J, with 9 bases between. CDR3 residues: CASSASGTNYGYTF. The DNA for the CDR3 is TGTGCCAGCAGTGCGTCCGGGACTAACTATGGCTACACCTTC.

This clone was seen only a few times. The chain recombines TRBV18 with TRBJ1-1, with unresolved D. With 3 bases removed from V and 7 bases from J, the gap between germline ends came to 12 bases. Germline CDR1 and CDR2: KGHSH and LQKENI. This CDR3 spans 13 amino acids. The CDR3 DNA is TGTGCCAGCTCACCCAACAATTGGGGTGAAGCTTTCTTT. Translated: CASSPNNWGEAFF. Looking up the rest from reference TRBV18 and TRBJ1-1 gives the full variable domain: NAGVMQNPRHLVRRRGQEARLRCSPMKGHSHVYWYRQLPEEGLKFMVYLQKENIIDESGMPKERFSAEFPKEGPSILRIQQVVRGDSAAYFCASSPNNWGEAFFGQGTRLTVV.